The present TCR beta chain was sequenced within a study of shared clonotypes between healthy human individuals. Trimming at V came to 0 bases and at J to 0 bases, leaving 3 bases not matched to a gene. Germline V gene lookup returns CDR1 LGHNA and CDR2 YSLEER. The CDR3 loop spans 17 amino acids. Profiled with immunoSEQ multiplex PCR; TCRdb holds only in-frame clones, not every one. The data hold some 580,000 clones, with about 98% observed a single time. Terminally differentiated effector memory CD45RA+ cells were excluded by CCR7 positive selection of CD45RO-negative cells. The sample comprised naive CD8+ T cells sorted from blood. The chain has TRBV4-3 and TRBJ2-3, with 10 bases lining up with TRBD2. The clonotype was recovered from a young man in good health. This CDR3 is CASSQEPLAGSTDTQYF. In DNA, the CDR3 is TGCGCCAGCAGCCAAGAACCACTAGCGGGAAGCACAGATACGCAGTATTTT.